Listed here is a single T cell receptor beta chain. At one end the junction does not follow the germline gene, possibly because of a read error. CDR1 LNHDA and CDR2 SQIVND come from the germline V gene (reference sequence). The CDR3 sequence is 16 residues long. This sample is part of a study of T cells in Graves' hyperthyroidism and ophthalmopathy. Researchers defined stable Graves' hyperthyroidism as no ophthalmopathy progression within 18 months. Among the patients, aged 18 to 65, hyperthyroidism was newly diagnosed and had lasted under 2 months. Amplification of TCR beta CDR3 regions used RNA as the template. HTBI primers drove first-round RT-PCR of the TCR CDR3. TCRdb ran MiXCR on the multiplex PCR reads and lists one entry per CDR3 protein. This table holds about 760,000 distinct CDR3 sequences, 30% to 40% found once.

The rearrangement joins TRBV19 to TRBJ1-5, with 7 bases aligning to TRBD1. This receptor was obtained from a woman in her forties with Graves' hyperthyroidism. Sequenced: blood. CDR3 protein: CANSSRQGYSNQPQHF. Written as DNA, the CDR3 is TGTGCCAATAGTTCCAGACAGGGCTATAGCAATCAGCCCCAGCATTTT.